This T cell receptor (beta chain) was found in a study of control samples from healthy donors and cancer patients. The repertoire was sequenced with immunoSEQ multiplex PCR; TCRdb's copy has only in-frame clones and lacks some. Here the sample spans under 130,000 clones, under 90% being singletons. Only one count was recorded for this clone. CDR1 and CDR2 (germline): LGHDT, YNNKEL (reference sequence). V shed 0 bases and J shed 5 bases, with 23 bases lying between them. CDR3 length equals 19 residues. The TCR sequence derives from a woman between 45 and 60 years old in good health. The chain has TRBV3-1 (or the pseudogene TRBV3-2) and TRBJ2-1; D possibly corresponds to TRBD2 (7 bases). The sample consisted of blood. CDR3 sequence (DNA): TGTGCCAGCAGCCAAGAAGGGGGTGGCCTGGCGGGGGCTAACAATGAGCAGTTCTTC. Protein: CASSQEGGGLAGANNEQFF.